The present TCR beta chain was sequenced within a study of T cell responses to AZD1222 COVID-19 vaccine. V shed 5 bases, J shed 2 bases, and the junction held 2 bases outside the gene matches. The CDR3 runs 14 residues. In germline, CDR1 is MDHEN, CDR2 SYDVKM. A remark on this clone: What it binds is unknown.

Study-level points and caveats: Possibly, clonal diversity was underestimated; donors were largely white British and included more females.

The data were produced by immunoSEQ multiplex PCR, yet TCRdb's version contains in-frame clones alone and is incomplete. The repertoire includes roughly 120,000 clones, over 75% of them detected once, and about 7.8% sits in the top ten. This clonotype originated in an adult in good health. This sequence joins TRBV28 and TRBJ1-3, with 8 nucleotides matching TRBD1. The material sequenced was peripheral blood, taken on day 0 of AZD1222 vaccination. The CDR3 loop reads CASSTGGTGNTIYF. The CDR3 bases are TGTGCCAGCAGTACAGGGGGTACTGGAAACACCATATATTTT.